These 9 T cell receptor beta chains share one sample of origin, sequenced in a study of tumor-infiltrating lymphocytes in oesophageal squamous cell carcinoma. TCRdb ran MiXCR on the PCR reads and lists one entry per CDR3 protein. The table has under 7,500 distinct CDR3 sequences, approximately 16% seen once. The sample was normal esophageal tissue next to the tumor. These receptors were obtained from a male donor with esophageal squamous cell carcinoma.

This clonotype is medium-sized (0.01 to 0.1%) by share. The chain carries TRBV7-8 and TRBJ2-7; D gene unclear. CDR3 size: 13 residues. V was pared by 3 bases and J by 3 bases, with 9 bases between. From germline, CDR1 is SGHVS and CDR2 FQNEAQ. This CDR3 is CASSFRWNYEQYF. As DNA, the CDR3 is TGTGCCAGCAGCTTCAGGTGGAACTACGAGCAGTACTTC. Full variable domain (rest looked up from reference TRBV7-8 and TRBJ2-7): GAGVSQSPRYKVAKRGQDVALRCDPISGHVSLFWYQQALGQGPEFLTYFQNEAQLDKSGLPSDRFFAERPEGSVSTLKIQRTQQEDSAVYLCASSFRWNYEQYFGPGTRLTVT.

Regarding this clonotype: This CDR3 fails to terminate in the conserved phenylalanine or tryptophan, so it likely reflects a read error. Because the CDR3's place on the DNA is in doubt, the DNA is left out and the CDR3 is given as listed by TCRdb. The chain couples TRBV7-3 to TRBJ1-2; TRBD1, as called in the table, went unchecked against the DNA. The CDR3 region is 10 residues in length, termini included. Germline CDR1 reads SGHTA; CDR2 reads FQGTGA. The CDR3 protein is CASSTTGAQL.

This clonotype appeared once. No conserved phenylalanine or tryptophan ends this CDR3, so it is likely a read error. The limits of the CDR3 on the DNA are not certain, so only TCRdb's listed CDR3 is given. The rearrangement joins TRBV11-1 to TRBJ2-6; the table assigns TRBD2, which was not confirmed against the DNA. Germline-derived CDR1 and CDR2 are SGHAT and FQDESV (reference sequence). The CDR3 length equals 17 residues, ends included. This CDR3 reads CASTVPSGEINEQFFGA.

At least ten counts were recorded for this clonotype. The V and J genes are TRBV6-6 and TRBJ1-2; D gene unclear. The length of the CDR3 is 14 residues. V gave up 2 bases and J gave up 8 bases, with 15 bases separating them. Germline V CDR1 and CDR2: MNHNY, SVGAGI (reference sequence). The CDR3 loop is CASSYGQAGDGYTF. The DNA for the CDR3 is TGTGCCAGCAGTTACGGTCAGGCGGGCGACGGCTACACCTTC.

There are a few counts of this clonotype. The genes are TRBV20-1 and TRBJ2-3; the match to TRBD1 covers 7 bases. Trimming took 1 base from V and 6 from J; bases not matched to a gene: 7. Germline V gives CDR1 DFQATT, CDR2 SNEGSKA (reference sequence). The CDR3 extends over 14 amino acids. CDR3 DNA sequence: TGCAGTGCTAGAGTCCGACAGGGCTTCGATACGCAGTATTTT. This gives the protein CSARVRQGFDTQYF.

This clonotype has a count of ten or more. The chain uses TRBV6-1 and TRBJ2-2, with D unclear. This CDR3 region has 12 residues. The germline CDR1 and CDR2 sequences are MNHNS and SASEGT. V was shortened by 5 bases and J by 4 bases, with 5 bases between the two germline ends. This CDR3 is CASSSFTGELFF. The CDR3 DNA reads TGTGCCAGCAGTTCCTTCACCGGGGAGCTGTTTTTT.

To note about this clonotype: The DNA is omitted, as the CDR3 cannot be located on it reliably, and the CDR3 follows TCRdb's listing. This CDR3 is CANTGQGEWLWLHLRF. The rearrangement uses TRBV28 and TRBJ2-4; the table's D call TRBD1 went unverified against the DNA. The CDR3 is 16 amino acids in total, end residues counted. Germline loops: CDR1 MDHEN, CDR2 SYDVKM.

The CDR3 loop is CASSYGEEKLFF. In DNA, the CDR3 is TGTGCCAGCAGCTATGGGGAGGAAAAACTGTTTTTT. The rearrangement uses TRBV11-2 and TRBJ1-4; D is unresolved. Trimming took 4 bases from V and 8 from J, leaving 8 bases between them. CDR1 is SGHAT, CDR2 FQNNGV, per germline. The CDR3 contains 12 residues. Filled out from reference TRBV11-2 and TRBJ1-4, the complete variable domain reads EAGVAQSPRYKIIEKRQSVAFWCNPISGHATLYWYQQILGQGPKLLIQFQNNGVVDDSQLPKDRFSAERLKGVDSTLKIQPAKLEDSAVYLCASSYGEEKLFFGSGTQLSVL.

This clonotype was seen only a few times. The rearrangement uses TRBV9 and TRBJ2-3; D call uncertain. Looked up from germline, CDR1 is SGDLS and CDR2 is YYNGEE. CDR3 length: 15 amino acids. The V end lost 0 bases, the J end lost 2 bases, and 10 bases lay between the germline ends. The CDR3 nucleotides read TGTGCCAGCAGCGTAGGGGTTAGTGCCACAGATACGCAGTATTTT. This sequence encodes CASSVGVSATDTQYF.